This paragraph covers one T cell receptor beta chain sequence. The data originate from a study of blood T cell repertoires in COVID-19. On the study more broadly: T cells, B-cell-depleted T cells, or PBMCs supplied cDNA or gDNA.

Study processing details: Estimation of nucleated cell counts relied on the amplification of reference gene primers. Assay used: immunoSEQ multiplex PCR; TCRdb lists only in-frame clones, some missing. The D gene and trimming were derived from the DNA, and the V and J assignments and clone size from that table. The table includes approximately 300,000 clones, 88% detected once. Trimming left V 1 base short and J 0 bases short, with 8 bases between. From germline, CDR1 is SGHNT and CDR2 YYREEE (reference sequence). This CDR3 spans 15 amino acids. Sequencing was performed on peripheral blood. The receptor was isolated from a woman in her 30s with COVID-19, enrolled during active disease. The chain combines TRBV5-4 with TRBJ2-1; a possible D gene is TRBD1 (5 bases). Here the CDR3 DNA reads TGTGCCAGCAGCTTGTTTACAGGCTCCTACAATGAGCAGTTCTTC. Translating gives CASSLFTGSYNEQFF.